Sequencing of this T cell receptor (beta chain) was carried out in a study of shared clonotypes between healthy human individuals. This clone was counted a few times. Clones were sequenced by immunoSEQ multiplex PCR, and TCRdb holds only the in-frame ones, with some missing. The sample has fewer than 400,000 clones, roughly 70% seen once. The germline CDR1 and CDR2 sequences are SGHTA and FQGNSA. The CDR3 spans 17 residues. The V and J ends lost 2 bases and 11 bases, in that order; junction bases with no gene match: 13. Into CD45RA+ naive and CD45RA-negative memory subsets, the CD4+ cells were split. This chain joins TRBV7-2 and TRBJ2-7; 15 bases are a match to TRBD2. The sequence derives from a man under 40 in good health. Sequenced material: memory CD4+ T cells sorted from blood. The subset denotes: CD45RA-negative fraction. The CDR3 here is CASSLHRPGTSGRLEYF. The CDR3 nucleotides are TGTGCCAGCAGCTTACACCGCCCCGGGACTAGCGGGAGGTTGGAGTACTTC.